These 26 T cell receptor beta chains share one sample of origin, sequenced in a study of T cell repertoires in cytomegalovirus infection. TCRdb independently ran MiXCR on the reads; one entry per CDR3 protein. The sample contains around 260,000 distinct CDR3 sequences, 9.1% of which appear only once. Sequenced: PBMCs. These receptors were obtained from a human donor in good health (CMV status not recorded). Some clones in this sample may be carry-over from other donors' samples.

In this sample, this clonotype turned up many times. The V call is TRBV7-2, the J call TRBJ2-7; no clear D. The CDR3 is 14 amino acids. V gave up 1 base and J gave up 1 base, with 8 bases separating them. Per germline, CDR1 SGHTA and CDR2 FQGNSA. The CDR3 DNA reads TGTGCCAGCAGCTTAGGGTTGGGATCCTACGAGCAGTACTTC. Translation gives CASSLGLGSYEQYF. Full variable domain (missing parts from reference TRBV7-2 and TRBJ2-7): GAGVSQSPSNKVTEKGKDVELRCDPISGHTALYWYRQSLGQGLEFLIYFQGNSAPDKSGLPSDRFSAERTGGSVSTLTIQRTQQEDSAVYLCASSLGLGSYEQYFGPGTRLTVT.

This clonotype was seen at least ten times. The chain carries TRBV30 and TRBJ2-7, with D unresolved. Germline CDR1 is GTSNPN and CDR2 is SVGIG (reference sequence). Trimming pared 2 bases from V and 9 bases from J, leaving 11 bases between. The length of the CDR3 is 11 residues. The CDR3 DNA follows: TGTGCCTGGAGTAGCGCTCTGGGGCAGTACTTC. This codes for CAWSSALGQYF. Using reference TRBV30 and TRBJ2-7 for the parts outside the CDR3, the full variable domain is SQTIHQWPATLVQPVGSPLSLECTVEGTSNPNLYWYRQAAGRGLQLLFYSVGIGQISSEVPQNLSASRPQDRQFILSSKKLLLSDSGFYLCAWSSALGQYFGPGTRLTVT.

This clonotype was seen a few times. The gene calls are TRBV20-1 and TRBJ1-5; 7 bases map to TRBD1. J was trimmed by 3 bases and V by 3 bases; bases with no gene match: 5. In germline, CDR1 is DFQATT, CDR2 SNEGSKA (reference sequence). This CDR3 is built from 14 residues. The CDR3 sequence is CSASERGLNQPQHF. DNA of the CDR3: TGCAGTGCTAGCGAGAGGGGGCTCAATCAGCCCCAGCATTTT.

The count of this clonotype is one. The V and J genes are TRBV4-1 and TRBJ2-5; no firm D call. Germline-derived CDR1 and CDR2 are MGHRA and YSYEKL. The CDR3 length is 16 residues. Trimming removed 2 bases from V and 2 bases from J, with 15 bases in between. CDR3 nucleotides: TGCGCCAGCAGCCAACCCTTCTGGCGAGAGCAAGAGACCCAGTACTTC. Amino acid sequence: CASSQPFWREQETQYF.

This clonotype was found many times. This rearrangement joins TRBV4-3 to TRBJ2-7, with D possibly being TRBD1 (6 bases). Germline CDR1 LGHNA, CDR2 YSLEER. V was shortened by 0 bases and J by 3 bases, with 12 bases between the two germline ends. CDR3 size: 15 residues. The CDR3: CASSQEGQGNYEQYF. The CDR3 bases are TGCGCCAGCAGCCAAGAAGGCCAGGGGAACTACGAGCAGTACTTC.

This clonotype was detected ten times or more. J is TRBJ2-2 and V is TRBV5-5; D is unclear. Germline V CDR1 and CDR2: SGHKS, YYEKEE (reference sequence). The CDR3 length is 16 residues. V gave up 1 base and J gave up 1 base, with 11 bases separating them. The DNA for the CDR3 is TGTGCCAGCAGCTTGAGAGAACAGTTGAACACCGGGGAGCTGTTTTTT. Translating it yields CASSLREQLNTGELFF. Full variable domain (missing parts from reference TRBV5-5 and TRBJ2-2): DAGVTQSPTHLIKTRGQQVTLRCSPISGHKSVSWYQQVLGQGPQFIFQYYEKEERGRGNFPDRFSARQFPNYSSELNVNALLLGDSALYLCASSLREQLNTGELFFGEGSRLTVL.

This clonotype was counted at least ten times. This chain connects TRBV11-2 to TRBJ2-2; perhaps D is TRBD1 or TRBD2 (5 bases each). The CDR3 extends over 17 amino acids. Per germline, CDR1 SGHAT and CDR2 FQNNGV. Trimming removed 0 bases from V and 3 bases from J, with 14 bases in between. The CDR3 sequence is CASSLDRALGDTGELFF. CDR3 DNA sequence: TGTGCCAGCAGCTTAGATCGGGCGCTGGGGGACACCGGGGAGCTGTTTTTT.

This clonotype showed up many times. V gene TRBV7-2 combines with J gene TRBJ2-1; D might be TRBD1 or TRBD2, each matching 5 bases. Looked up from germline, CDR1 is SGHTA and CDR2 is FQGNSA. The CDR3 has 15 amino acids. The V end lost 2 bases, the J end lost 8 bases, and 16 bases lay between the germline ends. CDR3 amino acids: CASSLFFGAQYEQFF. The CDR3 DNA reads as TGTGCCAGCAGCTTATTTTTCGGGGCCCAGTATGAGCAGTTCTTC.

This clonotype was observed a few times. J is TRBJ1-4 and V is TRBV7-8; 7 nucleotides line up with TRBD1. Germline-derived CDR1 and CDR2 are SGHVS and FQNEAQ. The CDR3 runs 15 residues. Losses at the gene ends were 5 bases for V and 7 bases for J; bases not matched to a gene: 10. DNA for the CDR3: TGTGCCAGCAGCCCGACAGGGAACGGGCGTGAAAAACTGTTTTTT. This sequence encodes CASSPTGNGREKLFF.

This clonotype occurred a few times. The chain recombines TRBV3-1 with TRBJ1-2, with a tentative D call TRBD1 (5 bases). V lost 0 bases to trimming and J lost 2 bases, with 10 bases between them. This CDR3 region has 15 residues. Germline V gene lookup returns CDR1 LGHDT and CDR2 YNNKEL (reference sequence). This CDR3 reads CASSQDLGLNYGYTF. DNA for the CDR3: TGTGCCAGCAGCCAAGATTTGGGGCTAAACTATGGCTACACCTTC. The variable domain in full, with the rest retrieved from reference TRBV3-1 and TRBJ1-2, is DTAVSQTPKYLVTQMGNDKSIKCEQNLGHDTMYWYKQDSKKFLKIMFSYNNKELIINETVPNRFSPKSPDKAHLNLHINSLELGDSAVYFCASSQDLGLNYGYTFGSGTRLTVV.

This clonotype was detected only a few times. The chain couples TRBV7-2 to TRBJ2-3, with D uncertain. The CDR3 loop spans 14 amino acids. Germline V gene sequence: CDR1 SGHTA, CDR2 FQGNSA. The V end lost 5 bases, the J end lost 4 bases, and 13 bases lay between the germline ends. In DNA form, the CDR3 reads TGTGCCAGCAGCCAAGGGCGGCACGCAGATACGCAGTATTTT. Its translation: CASSQGRHADTQYF. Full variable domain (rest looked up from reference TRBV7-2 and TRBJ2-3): GAGVSQSPSNKVTEKGKDVELRCDPISGHTALYWYRQSLGQGLEFLIYFQGNSAPDKSGLPSDRFSAERTGGSVSTLTIQRTQQEDSAVYLCASSQGRHADTQYFGPGTRLTVL.

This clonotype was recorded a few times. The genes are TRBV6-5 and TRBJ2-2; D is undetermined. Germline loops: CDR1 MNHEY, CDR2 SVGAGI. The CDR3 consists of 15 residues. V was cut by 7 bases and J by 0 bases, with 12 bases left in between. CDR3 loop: CASTQTLSNTGELFF. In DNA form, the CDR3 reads TGTGCCAGCACCCAGACACTTTCGAACACCGGGGAGCTGTTTTTT.

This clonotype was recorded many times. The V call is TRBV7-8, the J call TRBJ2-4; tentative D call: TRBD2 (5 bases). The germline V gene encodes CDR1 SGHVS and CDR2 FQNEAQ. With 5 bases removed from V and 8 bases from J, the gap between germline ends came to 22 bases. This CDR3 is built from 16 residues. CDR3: CASSTLRGPRADIQYF. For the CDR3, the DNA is TGTGCCAGCAGCACCTTACGAGGGCCTAGGGCCGACATTCAGTACTTC.

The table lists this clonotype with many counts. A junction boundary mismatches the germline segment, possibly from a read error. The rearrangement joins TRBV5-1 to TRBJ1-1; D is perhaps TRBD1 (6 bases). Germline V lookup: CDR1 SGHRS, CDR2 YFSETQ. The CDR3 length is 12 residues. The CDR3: CASSLSNREWVF. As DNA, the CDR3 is TGCGCCAGCAGCTTGTCCAACAGGGAGTGGGTCTTT.

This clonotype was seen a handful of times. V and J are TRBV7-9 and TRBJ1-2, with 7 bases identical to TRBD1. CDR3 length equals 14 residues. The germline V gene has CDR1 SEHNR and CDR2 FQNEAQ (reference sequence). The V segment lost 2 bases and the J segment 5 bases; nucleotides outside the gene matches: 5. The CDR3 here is CASSLRGQNYGYTF. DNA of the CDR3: TGTGCCAGCAGCTTAAGGGGACAGAATTATGGCTACACCTTC.

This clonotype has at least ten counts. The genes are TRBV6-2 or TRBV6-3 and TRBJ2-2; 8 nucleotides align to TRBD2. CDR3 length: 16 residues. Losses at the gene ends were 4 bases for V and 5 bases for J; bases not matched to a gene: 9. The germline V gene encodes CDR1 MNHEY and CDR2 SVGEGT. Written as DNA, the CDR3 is TGTGCCAGCAGTTCTAGCGGGCATTACGGAACCGGGGAGCTGTTTTTT. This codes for CASSSSGHYGTGELFF.

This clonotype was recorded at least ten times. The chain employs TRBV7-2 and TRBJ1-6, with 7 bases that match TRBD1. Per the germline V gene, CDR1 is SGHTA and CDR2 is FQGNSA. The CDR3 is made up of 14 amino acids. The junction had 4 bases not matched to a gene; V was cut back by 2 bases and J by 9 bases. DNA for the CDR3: TGTGCCAGCAGCTTACAGGGGGTTGGTTCACCCCTCCACTTT. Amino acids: CASSLQGVGSPLHF.

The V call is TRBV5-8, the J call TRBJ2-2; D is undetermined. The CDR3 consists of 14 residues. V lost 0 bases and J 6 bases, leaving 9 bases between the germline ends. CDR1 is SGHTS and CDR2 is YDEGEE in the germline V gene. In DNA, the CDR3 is TGTGCCAGCAGCTTGGACCGGTTACCCGGGGAGCTGTTTTTT. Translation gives CASSLDRLPGELFF. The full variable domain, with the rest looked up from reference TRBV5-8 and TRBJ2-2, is EAGVTQSPTHLIKTRGQQATLRCSPISGHTSVYWYQQALGLGLQFLLWYDEGEERNRGNFPPRFSGRQFPNYSSELNVNALELEDSALYLCASSLDRLPGELFFGEGSRLTVL.

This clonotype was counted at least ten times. The CDR3 region has the DNA TGTGCCAGCAGCCGGCCCGAAGGGAACGGGGCCAACGTCCTGACTTTC. It codes for CASSRPEGNGANVLTF. J is TRBJ2-6 and V is TRBV7-3; no clear D gene. The V end lost 5 bases, the J end lost 4 bases, and 15 bases lay between the germline ends. Germline V gene sequence: CDR1 SGHTA, CDR2 FQGTGA. The CDR3 is 16 residues long.

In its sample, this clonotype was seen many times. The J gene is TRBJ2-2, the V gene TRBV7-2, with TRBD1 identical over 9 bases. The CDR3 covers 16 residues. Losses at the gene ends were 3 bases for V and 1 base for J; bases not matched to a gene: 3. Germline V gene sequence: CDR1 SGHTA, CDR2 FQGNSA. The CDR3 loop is CASSFGTGKNTGELFF. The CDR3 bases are TGTGCCAGCAGCTTCGGGACAGGGAAGAACACCGGGGAGCTGTTTTTT.

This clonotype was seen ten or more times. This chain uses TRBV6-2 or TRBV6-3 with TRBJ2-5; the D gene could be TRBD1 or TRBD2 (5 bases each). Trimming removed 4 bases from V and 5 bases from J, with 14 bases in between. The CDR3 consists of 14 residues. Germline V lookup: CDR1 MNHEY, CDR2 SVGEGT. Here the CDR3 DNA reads TGTGCCAGCAGTTGGGGACGGGGCAGCGAGACCCAGTACTTC. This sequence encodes CASSWGRGSETQYF.

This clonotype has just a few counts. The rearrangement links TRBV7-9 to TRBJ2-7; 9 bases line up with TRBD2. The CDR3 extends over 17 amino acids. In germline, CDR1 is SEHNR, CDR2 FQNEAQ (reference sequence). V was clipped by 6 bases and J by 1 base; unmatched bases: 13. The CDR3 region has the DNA TGTGCCAGCAGGGGGACTAGCTCTGGAGGCAAATCCTACGAGCAGTACTTC. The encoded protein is CASRGTSSGGKSYEQYF.

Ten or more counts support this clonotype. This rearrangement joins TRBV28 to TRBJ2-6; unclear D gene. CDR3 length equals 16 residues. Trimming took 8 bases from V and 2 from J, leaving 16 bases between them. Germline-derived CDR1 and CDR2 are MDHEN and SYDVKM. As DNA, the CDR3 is TGTGCCAGCGGAATGTTTGGGGAAACTGGGGCCAACGTCCTGACTTTC. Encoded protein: CASGMFGETGANVLTF.

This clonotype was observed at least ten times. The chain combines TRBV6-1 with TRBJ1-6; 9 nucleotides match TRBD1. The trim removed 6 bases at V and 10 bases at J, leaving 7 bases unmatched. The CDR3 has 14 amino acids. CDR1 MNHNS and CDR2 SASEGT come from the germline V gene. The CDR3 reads CASRGRQGESPLHF. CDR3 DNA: TGTGCCAGCAGAGGGAGACAGGGGGAATCACCCCTCCACTTT.

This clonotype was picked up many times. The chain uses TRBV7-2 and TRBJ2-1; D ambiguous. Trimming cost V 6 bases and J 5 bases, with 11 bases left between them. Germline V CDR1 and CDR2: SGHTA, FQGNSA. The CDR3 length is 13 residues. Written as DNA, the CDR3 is TGTGCCAGCAGAAGAACAGTTAACAATGAGCAGTTCTTC. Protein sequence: CASRRTVNNEQFF.

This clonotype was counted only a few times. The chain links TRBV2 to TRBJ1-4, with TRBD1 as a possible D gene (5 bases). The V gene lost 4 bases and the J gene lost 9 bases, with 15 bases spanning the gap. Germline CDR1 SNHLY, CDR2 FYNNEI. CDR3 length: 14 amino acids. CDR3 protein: CASSGGTGDQKLFF. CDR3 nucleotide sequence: TGTGCCAGCAGTGGTGGGACCGGCGATCAAAAACTGTTTTTT.